This TCR beta chain stems from a study of cytomegalovirus exposure and HLA in healthy donors. Overall study findings and caveats: The CMV antigen specificity of a few CMV-associated chains was confirmed through in vitro analysis.

The CDR3 extends over 12 amino acids. V was cut by 3 bases and J by 8 bases, with 10 bases left in between. Germline CDR1 SGHDN, CDR2 FVKESK. Primers: 60 Vbeta forward and 13 Jbeta reverse. The data were produced by immunoSEQ multiplex PCR, yet TCRdb's version contains in-frame clones alone and is incomplete. The repertoire includes more than 140,000 clones, around 80% of them detected once, and 5.7% sits in the top ten. Turning to this clone: Its cognate antigen is unknown.

This rearrangement joins TRBV14 to TRBJ1-1, with D possibly TRBD1 on 6 matching bases. The sequencing input was PBMCs. The clonotype was recovered from a young man in good health and CMV-seropositive. The CDR3 here is CASSQTGREAFF. CDR3 coding DNA: TGTGCCAGCAGCCAGACAGGTAGGGAAGCTTTCTTT.